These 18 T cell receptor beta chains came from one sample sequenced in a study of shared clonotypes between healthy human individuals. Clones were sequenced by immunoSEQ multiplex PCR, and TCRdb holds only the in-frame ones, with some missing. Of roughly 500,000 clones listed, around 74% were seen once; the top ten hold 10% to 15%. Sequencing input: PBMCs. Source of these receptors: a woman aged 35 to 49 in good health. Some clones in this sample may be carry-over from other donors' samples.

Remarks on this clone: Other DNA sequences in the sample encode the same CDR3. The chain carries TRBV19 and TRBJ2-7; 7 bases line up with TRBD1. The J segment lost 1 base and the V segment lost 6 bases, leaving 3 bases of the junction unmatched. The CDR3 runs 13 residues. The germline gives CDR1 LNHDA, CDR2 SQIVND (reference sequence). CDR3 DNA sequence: TGTGCCAGTAGCCGACAGGGTTCCTACGAGCAGTACTTC. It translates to CASSRQGSYEQYF.

The CDR3 sequence is CASSSTGENEQFF. The CDR3 DNA follows: TGTGCCAGCAGCTCCACGGGGGAAAATGAGCAGTTCTTC. This chain links TRBV7-2 with TRBJ2-1, with TRBD2 as a possible D gene (6 bases). Between the trimmed V and J ends, which lost 4 bases and 7 bases, there was a span of 11 bases. The length of the CDR3 is 13 residues. Germline CDR1 SGHTA, CDR2 FQGNSA.

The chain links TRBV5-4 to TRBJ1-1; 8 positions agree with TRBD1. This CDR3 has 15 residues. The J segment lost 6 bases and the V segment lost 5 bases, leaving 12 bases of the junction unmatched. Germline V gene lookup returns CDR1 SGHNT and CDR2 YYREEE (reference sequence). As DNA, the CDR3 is TGTGCCAGCAGACCCGGACAGGGACCCTTTTCTGAAGCTTTCTTT. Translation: CASRPGQGPFSEAFF.

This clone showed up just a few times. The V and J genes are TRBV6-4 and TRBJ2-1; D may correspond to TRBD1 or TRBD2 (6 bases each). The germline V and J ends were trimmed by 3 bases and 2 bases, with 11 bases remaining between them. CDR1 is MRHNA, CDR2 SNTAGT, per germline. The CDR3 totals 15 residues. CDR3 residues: CASSEGRGPYNEQFF. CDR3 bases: TGTGCCAGCAGTGAGGGCCGGGGGCCCTACAATGAGCAGTTCTTC.

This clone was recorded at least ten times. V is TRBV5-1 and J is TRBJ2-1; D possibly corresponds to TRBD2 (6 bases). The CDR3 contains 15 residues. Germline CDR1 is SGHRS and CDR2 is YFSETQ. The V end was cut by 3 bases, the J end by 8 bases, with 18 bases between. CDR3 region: CASSWAGITSDEQFF. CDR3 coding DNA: TGCGCCAGCAGCTGGGCGGGGATCACCAGCGATGAGCAGTTCTTC.

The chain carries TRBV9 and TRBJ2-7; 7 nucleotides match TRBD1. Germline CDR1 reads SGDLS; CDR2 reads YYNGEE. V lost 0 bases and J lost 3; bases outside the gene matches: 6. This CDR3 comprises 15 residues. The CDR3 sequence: CASSVGGNRGYEQYF. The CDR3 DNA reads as TGTGCCAGCAGCGTAGGGGGCAACAGGGGCTACGAGCAGTACTTC.

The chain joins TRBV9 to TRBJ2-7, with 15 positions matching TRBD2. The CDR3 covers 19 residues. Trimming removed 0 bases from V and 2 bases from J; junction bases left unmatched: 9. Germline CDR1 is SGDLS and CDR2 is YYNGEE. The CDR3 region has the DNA TGTGCCAGCAGCGTAGGCCTCGGGGGACTAGCGGGGGGCACCTACGAGCAGTACTTC. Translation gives CASSVGLGGLAGGTYEQYF.

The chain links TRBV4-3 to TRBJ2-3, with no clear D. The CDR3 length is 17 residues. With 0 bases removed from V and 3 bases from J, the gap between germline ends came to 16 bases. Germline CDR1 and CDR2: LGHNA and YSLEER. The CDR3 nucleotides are TGCGCCAGCAGCCAAGATGGTGACTCCCGACGGACAGATACGCAGTATTTT. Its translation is CASSQDGDSRRTDTQYF.

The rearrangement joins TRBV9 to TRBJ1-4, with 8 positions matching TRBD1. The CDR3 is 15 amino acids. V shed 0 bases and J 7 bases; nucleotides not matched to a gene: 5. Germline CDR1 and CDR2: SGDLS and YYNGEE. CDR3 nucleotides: TGTGCCAGCAGCGTAGGGTCAGGGGGCGGTGAAAAACTGTTTTTT. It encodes CASSVGSGGGEKLFF.

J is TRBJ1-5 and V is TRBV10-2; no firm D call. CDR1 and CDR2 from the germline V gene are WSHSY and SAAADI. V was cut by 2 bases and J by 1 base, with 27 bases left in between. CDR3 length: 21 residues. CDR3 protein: CASSEESAAANPLVSNQPQHF. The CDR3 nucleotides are TGCGCCAGCAGTGAGGAGTCGGCGGCAGCGAACCCCCTGGTAAGCAATCAGCCCCAGCATTTT.

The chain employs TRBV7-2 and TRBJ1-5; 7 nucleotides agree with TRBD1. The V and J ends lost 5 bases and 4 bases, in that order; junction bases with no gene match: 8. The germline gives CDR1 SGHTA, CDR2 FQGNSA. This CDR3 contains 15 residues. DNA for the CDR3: TGTGCCAGCAGCAGGGGGACAGCCGATAATCAGCCCCAGCATTTT. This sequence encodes CASSRGTADNQPQHF.

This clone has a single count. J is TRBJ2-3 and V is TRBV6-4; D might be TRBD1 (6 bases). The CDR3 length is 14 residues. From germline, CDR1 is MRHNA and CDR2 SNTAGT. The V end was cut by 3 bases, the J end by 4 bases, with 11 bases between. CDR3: CASSEGEGADTQYF. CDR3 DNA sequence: TGTGCCAGCAGTGAAGGAGAGGGGGCAGATACGCAGTATTTT.

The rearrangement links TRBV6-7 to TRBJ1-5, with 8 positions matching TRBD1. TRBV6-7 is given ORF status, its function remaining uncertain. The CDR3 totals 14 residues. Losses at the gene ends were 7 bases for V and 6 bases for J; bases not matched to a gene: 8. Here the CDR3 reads CASKPDRGGQPQHF. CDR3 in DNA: TGTGCCAGCAAACCTGACAGGGGCGGTCAGCCCCAGCATTTT.

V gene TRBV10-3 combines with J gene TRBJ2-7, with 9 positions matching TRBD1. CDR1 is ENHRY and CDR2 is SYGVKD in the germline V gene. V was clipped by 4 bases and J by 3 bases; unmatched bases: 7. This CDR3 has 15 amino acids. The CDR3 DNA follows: TGTGCCATCAGTGGCTCCGGGACAGGGATCTACGAGCAGTACTTC. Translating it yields CAISGSGTGIYEQYF.

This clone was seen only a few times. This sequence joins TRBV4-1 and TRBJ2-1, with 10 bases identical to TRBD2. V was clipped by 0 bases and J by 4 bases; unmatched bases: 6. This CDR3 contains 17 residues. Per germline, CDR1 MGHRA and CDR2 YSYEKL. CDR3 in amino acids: CASSQDQRLAGYNEQFF. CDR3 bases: TGCGCCAGCAGCCAAGATCAGCGACTAGCGGGTTACAATGAGCAGTTCTTC.

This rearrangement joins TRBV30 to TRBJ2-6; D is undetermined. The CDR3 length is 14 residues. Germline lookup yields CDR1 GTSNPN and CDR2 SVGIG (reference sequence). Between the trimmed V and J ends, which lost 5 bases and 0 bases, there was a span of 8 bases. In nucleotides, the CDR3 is TGTGCCTGGGCCCTCCGCTCTGGGGCCAACGTCCTGACTTTC. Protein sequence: CAWALRSGANVLTF.

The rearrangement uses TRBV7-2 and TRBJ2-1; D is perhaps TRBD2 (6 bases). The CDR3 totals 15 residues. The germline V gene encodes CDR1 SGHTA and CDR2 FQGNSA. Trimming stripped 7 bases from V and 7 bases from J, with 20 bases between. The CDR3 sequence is CASTVGVAESNEQFF. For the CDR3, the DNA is TGTGCCAGCACCGTGGGAGTAGCGGAGTCGAATGAGCAGTTCTTC.

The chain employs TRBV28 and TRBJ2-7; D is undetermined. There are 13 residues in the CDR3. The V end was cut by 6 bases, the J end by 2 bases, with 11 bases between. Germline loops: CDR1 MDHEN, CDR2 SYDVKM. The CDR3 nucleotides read TGTGCCAGCAGGGGAAGGGCCACCTACGAGCAGTACTTC. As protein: CASRGRATYEQYF.